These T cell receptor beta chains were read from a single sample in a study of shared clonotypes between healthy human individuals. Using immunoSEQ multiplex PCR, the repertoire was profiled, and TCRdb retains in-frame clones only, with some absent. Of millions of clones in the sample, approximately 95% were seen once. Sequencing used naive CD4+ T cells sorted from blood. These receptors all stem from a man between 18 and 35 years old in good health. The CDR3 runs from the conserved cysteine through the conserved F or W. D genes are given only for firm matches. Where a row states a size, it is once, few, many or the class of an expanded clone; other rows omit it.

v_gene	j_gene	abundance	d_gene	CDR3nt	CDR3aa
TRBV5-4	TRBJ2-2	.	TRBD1	TGTGCCAGCAGCCTCACCGGGACAGGGGTCACCGGGGAGCTGTTTTTT	CASSLTGTGVTGELFF
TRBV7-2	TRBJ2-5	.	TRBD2	TGTGCCAGCAGCAAGAGCGGGAATCGGGAGACCCAGTACTTC	CASSKSGNRETQYF
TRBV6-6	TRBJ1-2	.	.	TGTGCCAGCAGCTCCACCCCCTATGGCTACACCTTC	CASSSTPYGYTF
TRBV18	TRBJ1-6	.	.	TGTGCCAGCTCACCCAACCAGTCGGCCTATAATTCACCCCTCCACTTT	CASSPNQSAYNSPLHF
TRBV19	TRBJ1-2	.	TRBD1	TGTGCCAGTAGTATAGTTCCACGGGACAGGGGCTCGCCTAACTATGGCTACACCTTC	CASSIVPRDRGSPNYGYTF
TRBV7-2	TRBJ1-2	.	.	TGTGCCAGCAGCCAGGACTCGCCTTGGGGCTACACCTTC	CASSQDSPWGYTF
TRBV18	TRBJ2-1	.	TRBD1	TGTGCCAGCTCACCGTCAGGGGGCTCCTACAATGAGCAGTTCTTC	CASSPSGGSYNEQFF
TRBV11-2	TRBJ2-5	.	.	TGTGCCAGCAGCTTAGGACAGATTCCTCAAGAGACCCAGTACTTC	CASSLGQIPQETQYF
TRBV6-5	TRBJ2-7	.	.	TGTGCCACTGCGGGACTTTCACCCTACGAGCAGTACTTC	CATAGLSPYEQYF
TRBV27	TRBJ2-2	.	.	TGTGCCAGCAGCCTAACTAGGAACACCGGGGAGCTGTTTTTT	CASSLTRNTGELFF
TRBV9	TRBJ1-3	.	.	TGTGCCAGCAGCCTCAGTGGAAACACCATATATTTT	CASSLSGNTIYF
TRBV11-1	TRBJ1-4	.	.	TGTGCCAGCAGCCCGACGGCAGGGGAGAATGAAAAACTGTTTTTT	CASSPTAGENEKLFF
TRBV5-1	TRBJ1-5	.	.	TGCGCCAGCAGCCCCTCGGGCGGGGGCAATCAGCCCCAGCATTTT	CASSPSGGGNQPQHF
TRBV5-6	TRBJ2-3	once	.	TGTGCCAGCAGCCCGGCAGGGACAGATACGCAGTATTTT	CASSPAGTDTQYF
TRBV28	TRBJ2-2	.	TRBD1	TGTGCCAGCAGATCGCCAGACAGGGGGAAGTACACCGGGGAGCTGTTTTTT	CASRSPDRGKYTGELFF
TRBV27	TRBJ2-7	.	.	TGTGCCAGCAGTTTCGATAGGTTAGCGGACGAAACCTACGAGCAGTACTTC	CASSFDRLADETYEQYF
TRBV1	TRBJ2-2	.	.	TGCACCAGCAGCCAAGATAGGGGAGGGCCGACCACCGGGGAGCTGTTTTTT	CTSSQDRGGPTTGELFF
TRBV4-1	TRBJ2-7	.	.	TGCGCCAGCAGCCTCGGGGACTGGAAAGGATACGAGCAGTACTTC	CASSLGDWKGYEQYF